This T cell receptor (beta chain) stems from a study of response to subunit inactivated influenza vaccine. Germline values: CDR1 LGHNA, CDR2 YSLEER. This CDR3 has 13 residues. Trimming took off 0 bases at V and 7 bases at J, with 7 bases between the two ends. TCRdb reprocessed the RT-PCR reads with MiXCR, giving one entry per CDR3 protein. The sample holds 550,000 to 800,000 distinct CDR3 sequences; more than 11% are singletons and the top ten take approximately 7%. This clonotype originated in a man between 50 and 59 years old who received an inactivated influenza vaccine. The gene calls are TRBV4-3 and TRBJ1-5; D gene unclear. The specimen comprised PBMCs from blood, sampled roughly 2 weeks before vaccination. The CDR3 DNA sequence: TGCGCCAGCAGCCAAGAGATCCGACAGCCCCAGCATTTT. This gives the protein CASSQEIRQPQHF.